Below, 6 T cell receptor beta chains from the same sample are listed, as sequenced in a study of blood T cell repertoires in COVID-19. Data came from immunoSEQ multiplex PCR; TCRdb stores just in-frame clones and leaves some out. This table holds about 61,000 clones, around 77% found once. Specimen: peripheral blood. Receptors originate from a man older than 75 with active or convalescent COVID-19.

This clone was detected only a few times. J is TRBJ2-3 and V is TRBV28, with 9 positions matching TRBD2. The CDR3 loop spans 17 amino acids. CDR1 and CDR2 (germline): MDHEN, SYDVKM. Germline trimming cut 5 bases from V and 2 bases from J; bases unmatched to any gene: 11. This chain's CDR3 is CASSGSGGLMSTDTQYF. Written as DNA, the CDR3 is TGTGCCAGCAGTGGTAGCGGGGGCCTAATGTCCACAGATACGCAGTATTTT.

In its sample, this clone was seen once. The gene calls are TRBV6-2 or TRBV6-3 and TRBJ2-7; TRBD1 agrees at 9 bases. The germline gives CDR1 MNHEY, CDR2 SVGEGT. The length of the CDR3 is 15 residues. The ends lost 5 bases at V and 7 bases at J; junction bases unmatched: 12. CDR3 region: CASSKQGAQSIEQYF. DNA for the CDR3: TGTGCCAGCAGTAAACAGGGGGCGCAGTCGATAGAGCAGTACTTC.

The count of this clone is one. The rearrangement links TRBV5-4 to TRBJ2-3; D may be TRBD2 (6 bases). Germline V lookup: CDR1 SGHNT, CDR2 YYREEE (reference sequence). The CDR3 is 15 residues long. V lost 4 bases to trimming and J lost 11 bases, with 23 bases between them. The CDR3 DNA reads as TGTGCCAGCAGCAATCCGGGGGAGCATTTTGAAGGGCAGTATTTT. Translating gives CASSNPGEHFEGQYF.

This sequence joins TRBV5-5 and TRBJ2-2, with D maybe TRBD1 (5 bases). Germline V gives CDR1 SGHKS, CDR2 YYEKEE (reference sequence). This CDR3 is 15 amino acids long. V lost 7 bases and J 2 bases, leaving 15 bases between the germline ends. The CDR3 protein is CASCPQQANTGELFF. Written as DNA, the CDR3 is TGTGCCAGCTGTCCCCAACAGGCTAACACCGGGGAGCTGTTTTTT.

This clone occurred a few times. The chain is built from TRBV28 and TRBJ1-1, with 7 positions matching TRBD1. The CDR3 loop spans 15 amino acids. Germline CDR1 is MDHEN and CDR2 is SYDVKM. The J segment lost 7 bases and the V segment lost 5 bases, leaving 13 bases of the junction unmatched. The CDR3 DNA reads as TGTGCCAGCAGTCCCTCTAATAGGGGGCGCGGTGAAGCTTTCTTT. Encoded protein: CASSPSNRGRGEAFF.

CDR3 in DNA: TGCAGCGTTGAGGCGGGTAGTTGGGGTGGGTACAATGAGCAGTTCTTC. Amino acid sequence: CSVEAGSWGGYNEQFF. This rearrangement joins TRBV29-1 to TRBJ2-1; D is perhaps TRBD2 (5 bases). The V and J ends lost 3 bases and 4 bases respectively, with 19 bases between them. From germline, CDR1 is SQVTM and CDR2 ANQGSEA. The CDR3 sequence is 16 residues long.